The next 28 T cell receptor beta chains were all read from a single sample in a study of blood T cells in healthy people across ages (dated by TCRdb to the mid-2010s). The library was generated by 5' RACE. TCRdb names Illumina HiSeq 2500 as the instrument used. A second PCR of about 6 to 11 cycles was performed with a sample-barcoded 5' primer and a J-beta primer mix. TCRdb redid the processing of the public reads, applying fastp at Q25 and MiXCR, and retained in-frame beta chains. Each entry merges the rows of one CDR3 protein and shows their most common DNA and genes. The sample includes fewer than 950,000 distinct CDR3 sequences, with roughly 35% observed a single time. The ten most abundant clones make up 10% to 15% of the sample. The sample taken for sequencing was blood. Source of these receptors: a man aged 18 to 29 in good health.

The chain links TRBV28 to TRBJ2-3, with 7 bases aligning to TRBD1. CDR1 is MDHEN, CDR2 SYDVKM, per germline. The CDR3 runs to 14 residues. With V trimmed by 6 bases and J by 13 bases, 16 bases remained unmatched. For the CDR3, the DNA is TGTGCCAGCAGCAAAAACGAAAAGACAGGGAACAAGTATTTT. Its protein product is CASSKNEKTGNKYF.

This clonotype was counted between two and nine times. The chain links TRBV6-6 to TRBJ2-1, with a tentative D call TRBD1 (5 bases). CDR3 length: 15 residues. Germline V CDR1 and CDR2: MNHNY, SVGAGI (reference sequence). V was clipped by 2 bases and J by 8 bases, with 16 bases between them. CDR3 sequence: CASSYNKGLVDEQFF. CDR3 DNA sequence: TGTGCCAGCAGTTACAACAAGGGGCTCGTCGATGAGCAGTTCTTC.

This clonotype was recorded at least ten times. The J gene is TRBJ2-1, the V gene TRBV29-1; perhaps D is TRBD1 or TRBD2 (6 bases each). The V end was cut by 5 bases, the J end by 7 bases, with 12 bases between. Germline CDR1 and CDR2: SQVTM and ANQGSEA. This CDR3 has 12 residues. In DNA form, the CDR3 reads TGCAGCGTTTGGGGGGCGCTGAATGAGCAGTTCTTC. It specifies CSVWGALNEQFF.

The table lists this clonotype with a few counts. The chain combines TRBV20-1 with TRBJ2-5; weak D call: TRBD2 (7 bases). Germline assignment: CDR1 DFQATT and CDR2 SNEGSKA (reference sequence). V was pared by 7 bases and J by 6 bases, with 21 bases between. The CDR3 runs to 14 residues. The chain's CDR3 is CSVTLRGGGKTQYF. As DNA, the CDR3 is TGCAGTGTTACCCTGAGAGGGGGGGGGAAGACCCAGTACTTC.

The genes are TRBV5-1 and TRBJ2-1; 10 nucleotides agree with TRBD1. The J segment lost 5 bases and the V segment lost 8 bases, leaving 7 bases of the junction unmatched. The CDR3 has 14 amino acids. CDR1 and CDR2 from the germline V gene are SGHRS and YFSETQ. In nucleotides, the CDR3 is TGCGCCAGTTCGACAGGGGGCGCCCACAATGAGCAGTTCTTC. The encoded protein is CASSTGGAHNEQFF.

This clonotype was found a few times. For the CDR3, the DNA is TGCAGTGCTCCGGACAGGGAAACTAGCACAGATACGCAGTATTTT. Protein sequence: CSAPDRETSTDTQYF. V usage is TRBV20-1 and J usage is TRBJ2-3; the match to TRBD1 covers 8 bases. Germline V gene lookup returns CDR1 DFQATT and CDR2 SNEGSKA (reference sequence). This CDR3 is 15 amino acids long. V shed 5 bases and J 0 bases; nucleotides not matched to a gene: 7.

The chain has TRBV4-3 and TRBJ2-3; 7 bases are a match to TRBD2. Germline CDR1 and CDR2: LGHNA and YSLEER. CDR3 size: 16 residues. Unmatched junction bases numbered 7, after V lost 0 bases and J lost 4 bases. Here the CDR3 reads CASSQDRFGGADTQYF. CDR3 DNA: TGCGCCAGCAGCCAAGATCGATTTGGGGGGGCAGATACGCAGTATTTT.

The table lists this clonotype with a few counts. V gene TRBV10-3 combines with J gene TRBJ1-2; tentatively, D is TRBD1 (6 bases). The germline V gene encodes CDR1 ENHRY and CDR2 SYGVKD. The CDR3 consists of 14 residues. The V gene lost 7 bases and the J gene lost 2 bases, with 14 bases spanning the gap. The CDR3 region is CAINEGVSNYGYTF. Here the CDR3 DNA reads TGTGCCATCAACGAGGGGGTTTCGAACTATGGCTACACCTTC.

This sequence joins TRBV7-3 and TRBJ1-3, with a weak D call TRBD1 (5 bases). Trimming removed 2 bases from V and 2 bases from J, with 10 bases in between. The CDR3 totals 15 residues. In germline, CDR1 is SGHTA, CDR2 FQGTGA. CDR3 nucleotide sequence: TGTGCCAGCAGCTTAGGGTCGGGGCCTGGAAACACCATATATTTT. This translates into CASSLGSGPGNTIYF.

V and J are TRBV29-1 and TRBJ2-3; a weak D match, TRBD1 (6 bases). Looked up from germline, CDR1 is SQVTM and CDR2 is ANQGSEA. The CDR3 length is 16 residues. V was pared by 1 base and J by 3 bases, with 17 bases between. The DNA of the CDR3 is TGCAGCGTTGAAGGGGGAAGGGGGTTAGAGACAGATACGCAGTATTTT. This sequence encodes CSVEGGRGLETDTQYF.

In this sample, this clonotype turned up a few times. The chain carries TRBV28 and TRBJ1-6; D is ambiguous. V lost 5 bases and J 1 base, leaving 6 bases between the germline ends. Germline V lookup: CDR1 MDHEN, CDR2 SYDVKM. The CDR3 sequence is 14 residues long. Here the CDR3 DNA reads TGTGCCAGCAGTCGGCAGTCCTATAATTCACCCCTCCACTTT. This sequence encodes CASSRQSYNSPLHF.

This clonotype was seen a handful of times. V and J are TRBV2 and TRBJ2-7; 9 bases fit TRBD1. The CDR3 extends over 16 amino acids. CDR1 and CDR2 from the germline V gene are SNHLY and FYNNEI. J gave up 4 bases and V 7 bases, and 14 bases lay outside the gene matches. The CDR3 nucleotides are TGTGCCAGCATATTAGAAGGGACAGGGCCCCATTACGAGCAGTACTTC. It translates to CASILEGTGPHYEQYF. Complete variable domain (other parts from reference TRBV2 and TRBJ2-7): EPEVTQTPSHQVTQMGQEVILRCVPISNHLYFYWYRQILGQKVEFLVSFYNNEISEKSEIFDDQFSVERPDGSNFTLKIRSTKLEDSAMYFCASILEGTGPHYEQYFGPGTRLTVT.

Regarding this clonotype: A single base separates this from a much larger clone, so it may be a read error. This sequence joins TRBV20-1 and TRBJ2-5; D is perhaps TRBD2 (5 bases). With the DNA end fitting TRBJ2-7 better, the J assignment may be wrong. Germline values: CDR1 DFQATT, CDR2 SNEGSKA (reference sequence). This CDR3 contains 13 residues. The CDR3 DNA sequence: TGCAGTACTAGAGATCAAAGGTACTACGAGCAGTACTTC. Translating it yields CSTRDQRYYEQYF.

V usage is TRBV20-1 and J usage is TRBJ2-1, with 10 bases matching TRBD2. Trimming at V came to 5 bases and at J to 8 bases, leaving 9 bases not matched to a gene. The CDR3 has 14 amino acids. CDR1 and CDR2 (germline): DFQATT, SNEGSKA (reference sequence). As DNA, the CDR3 is TGCAGTGCTCCCGCTAGCGGGGGATACCATGAGCAGTTCTTC. Translated, it gives CSAPASGGYHEQFF.

This clonotype was counted a few times. J is TRBJ1-6 and V is TRBV27, with TRBD1 matching 8 bases. Germline CDR1 is MNHEY and CDR2 is SMNVEV (reference sequence). This CDR3 spans 16 amino acids. V was clipped by 5 bases and J by 4 bases; unmatched bases: 7. This chain's CDR3 is CASSPDRGGYNSPLHF. CDR3 sequence (DNA): TGTGCCAGCAGTCCCGACAGGGGAGGATATAATTCACCCCTCCACTTT.

This clonotype occurred a few times. At one boundary the junction diverges from the germline segment, which might be a read error. The chain uses TRBV6-5 and TRBJ2-5; D may be TRBD2 (7 bases). The CDR3 length is 15 residues. Germline V lookup: CDR1 MNHEY, CDR2 SVGAGI. CDR3 DNA sequence: TGTGCCAGTAGTTACGGGGGGCGAAGCCAAGAGGCCCAGTACTTC. Its translation is CASSYGGRSQEAQYF.

This clonotype was seen many times. The chain carries TRBV20-1 and TRBJ2-1; D may match TRBD1 or TRBD2 (6 bases each). V was cut by 4 bases and J by 1 base, with 17 bases left in between. Germline V gene data show CDR1 as DFQATT and CDR2 as SNEGSKA (reference sequence). There are 16 residues in the CDR3. The CDR3 reads CSAKGGRGMSYNEQFF. The DNA of the CDR3 is TGCAGTGCTAAGGGGGGCAGGGGAATGTCCTACAATGAGCAGTTCTTC.

The chain links TRBV12-3 or TRBV12-4 to TRBJ2-3; TRBD2 agrees at 11 bases. The CDR3 spans 19 residues. V lost 5 bases, J lost 5 bases, and 18 bases stayed unmatched. The CDR3 loop is CASSPPRVTSGVREDTQYF. The CDR3 DNA is TGTGCCAGCAGTCCCCCGAGGGTGACTAGCGGGGTGAGAGAAGATACGCAGTATTTT.

This clonotype has a handful of counts. The CDR3 sequence: CASSVGQARGNTEAFF. CDR3 nucleotides: TGTGCCAGCAGCGTGGGACAGGCCAGGGGGAACACTGAAGCTTTCTTT. This chain connects TRBV9 to TRBJ1-1; 8 nucleotides agree with TRBD1. Germline CDR1 reads SGDLS; CDR2 reads YYNGEE. Unmatched junction bases numbered 7, after V lost 2 bases and J lost 1 base. The CDR3 extends over 16 amino acids.

J is TRBJ1-4 and V is TRBV7-3; tentatively, D is TRBD1 (6 bases). The CDR3 is made up of 15 amino acids. CDR1 is SGHTA and CDR2 is FQGTGA in the germline V gene. The ends were cut back, 0 bases at V and 5 bases at J, with 10 bases in the middle. The CDR3 region is CASSLTGTPNEKLFF. For the CDR3, the DNA is TGTGCCAGCAGCTTAACCGGGACACCGAATGAAAAACTGTTTTTT.

The rearrangement joins TRBV27 to TRBJ2-3; D is perhaps TRBD1 (6 bases). Trimming cost V 6 bases and J 4 bases, with 17 bases left between them. This CDR3 comprises 15 residues. CDR1 is MNHEY and CDR2 is SMNVEV in the germline V gene (reference sequence). DNA for the CDR3: TGTGCCAGCAGATCTCCTGGGGGCCGAGCAGATACGCAGTATTTT. Encoded protein: CASRSPGGRADTQYF.

This clonotype was counted only a few times. This chain uses TRBV11-3 with TRBJ2-3; D may be TRBD1 (6 bases). V lost 5 bases to trimming and J lost 7 bases, with 19 bases between them. This CDR3 spans 15 amino acids. Per the germline V gene, CDR1 is SGHNT and CDR2 is YENEEA. CDR3 sequence: CASSPKQGLGNTQYF. CDR3 DNA sequence: TGTGCCAGCAGCCCGAAACAGGGATTGGGGAATACGCAGTATTTT.

This clonotype was counted many times. This chain joins TRBV9 and TRBJ2-3; D could derive from TRBD1 or TRBD2 (5 bases each). This CDR3 is built from 15 residues. The ends were cut back, 1 base at V and 1 base at J, with 10 bases in the middle. Germline V gene data show CDR1 as SGDLS and CDR2 as YYNGEE. The DNA of the CDR3 is TGTGCCAGCAGCGTATTTGGGACCCGCACAGATACGCAGTATTTT. Amino acids: CASSVFGTRTDTQYF.

The table lists this clonotype with many counts. The genes are TRBV6-1 and TRBJ1-5; tentative D call: TRBD1 (5 bases). Germline CDR1 is MNHNS and CDR2 is SASEGT. V shed 4 bases and J shed 1 base, with 8 bases lying between them. CDR3 length: 14 residues. The CDR3 loop is CASSARASNQPQHF. In nucleotides, the CDR3 is TGTGCCAGCAGTGCCAGGGCGAGCAATCAGCCCCAGCATTTT.

CDR3 nucleotides: TGCGCCAGCAACCCCCGTAGGGGTGGGAATGAGCAGTTCTTC. Translating it yields CASNPRRGGNEQFF. The V and J genes are TRBV5-1 and TRBJ2-1; D may be TRBD1 (5 bases). The CDR3 covers 14 residues. Looked up from germline, CDR1 is SGHRS and CDR2 is YFSETQ. V lost 6 bases and J 7 bases, leaving 17 bases between the germline ends.

The table lists this clonotype with a count of one. The chain links TRBV6-6 to TRBJ2-5, with D hard to call. The J call may be wrong; the DNA end is better matched by TRBJ2-4. The CDR3 runs 14 residues. Germline CDR1 reads MNHNY; CDR2 reads SVGAGI (reference sequence). In nucleotides, the CDR3 is TGTGCCAGCAGGGTATCTTTAGCCAAAAACATTCAGTACTTC. Translation gives CASRVSLAKNIQYF.

The rearrangement joins TRBV12-3 or TRBV12-4 to TRBJ2-2, with no clear D. Deletions cut 5 bases from V and 7 bases from J, with 14 bases between. This CDR3 region has 14 residues. CDR3 in amino acids: CASSPANTGGELFF. The CDR3 DNA is TGTGCCAGCAGTCCAGCCAATACGGGCGGGGAGCTGTTTTTT.

About this clonotype: A much larger clone differs by one base, so this may be a read error. The gene calls are TRBV12-3 or TRBV12-4 and TRBJ2-3; no clear D gene. V was trimmed by 5 bases and J by 0 bases, leaving 9 bases between them. The CDR3 runs to 14 residues. CDR3 nucleotide sequence: TGTGCCAGCAGTGTAGGTTCTAGCACAGATACGCAGTATTTT. It translates to CASSVGSSTDTQYF.